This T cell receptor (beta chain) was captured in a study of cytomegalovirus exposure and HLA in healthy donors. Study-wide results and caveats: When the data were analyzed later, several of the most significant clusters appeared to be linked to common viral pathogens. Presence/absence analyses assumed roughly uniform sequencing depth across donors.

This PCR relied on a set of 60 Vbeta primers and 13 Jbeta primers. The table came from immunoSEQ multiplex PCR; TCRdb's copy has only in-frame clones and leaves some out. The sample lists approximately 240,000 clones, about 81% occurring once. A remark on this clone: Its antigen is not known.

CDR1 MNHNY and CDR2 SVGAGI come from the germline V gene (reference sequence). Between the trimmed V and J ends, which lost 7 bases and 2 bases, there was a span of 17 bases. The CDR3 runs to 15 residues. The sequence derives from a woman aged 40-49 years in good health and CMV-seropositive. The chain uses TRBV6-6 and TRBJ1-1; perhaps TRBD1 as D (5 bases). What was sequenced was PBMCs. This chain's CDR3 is CASTSYFRDNTEAFF. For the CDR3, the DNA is TGTGCCAGCACTTCCTACTTCAGGGATAACACTGAAGCTTTCTTT.